This T cell receptor beta chain was sequenced in a study of metastatic and nonmetastatic thyroid tumors. Study context: Comparative analysis of repertoires was undertaken across blood and tumor or nodule tissue obtained from malignant and benign thyroid patients.

A word on this clone: Its specificity is unknown.

Trimming cost V 1 base and J 1 base; bases outside gene matches: 3. This CDR3 is 15 amino acids long. Germline CDR1 and CDR2: SGHVS and FQNEAQ. Before thyroid surgery, none of the patients had received any treatment. Study outcomes and limitations: In both blood and tumor samples, TCR beta diversity was reported significantly higher for malignant than benign nodules.

Under the authors' procedure: What underpinned the distant-metastasis classifier for papillary thyroid cancer was the set of CDR3 differences across clinicopathological groups. TCRdb redid the clone calls on the PCR reads using MiXCR. The V and J calls were not made by the authors but by TCRdb's processing. The sample includes 30,000 to 35,000 clones, roughly a sixth seen only once; the top ten take just under 7%. The chain uses TRBV7-8 and TRBJ2-7; TRBD1 aligns across 8 bases. The source of this sequence is a female donor with papillary thyroid cancer or a benign thyroid nodule (not recorded which). Some clones in this sample may be carry-over from other donors' samples. Sequencing was done on a sample of blood. The CDR3 loop reads CASSLGGQESYEQYF. CDR3 DNA sequence: TGTGCCAGCAGCTTAGGGGGACAGGAATCCTACGAGCAGTACTTC.